This T cell receptor (beta chain) was sequenced during a study of molecular identifiers for immune sequencing clone quantification. Overall study context: Replicate RNA from around 20,000 or 100,000 naive CD8 T cells formed five aliquots; four were sequenced.

Methods described previously, with TCR primers listed, were used for bulk TCR libraries. TCRdb ran MiXCR on the PCR reads and lists one entry per CDR3 protein. The sample records about 640,000 distinct CDR3 sequences, just under 20% being singletons. Based on a CD8+CD4-CCR7+CD45RA+ profile, naive CD8 T cells were sorted. CDR1 and CDR2 (germline): SGHTA, FQGNSA. V was shortened by 1 base and J by 6 bases, with 9 bases between the two germline ends. The CDR3 extends over 13 amino acids. Many counts were recorded for this clonotype. No antigen is known for it. Study results and limitations: Clones above 20 RNA copies held over 98% of effector molecules, under 1% in naive cells.

The sequenced material came from naive CD8+ T cells from blood, with Jurkat cell RNA spiked in. Regarding subset: FACS-sorted CD8+CD4-CCR7+CD45RA+ naive T cells. This TCR came from a human donor in good health. Some libraries in this study had Jurkat cell RNA spiked in. The J gene is TRBJ2-5, the V gene TRBV7-2; unclear D gene. Written as DNA, the CDR3 is TGTGCCAGCAGCTTAGATGTGGGGAAGACCCAGTACTTC. It encodes CASSLDVGKTQYF.